Sequencing of this TCR beta chain was carried out in a study of CD8 T cells in ankylosing spondylitis. Germline V gene lookup returns CDR1 SGHRS and CDR2 YFSETQ. V lost 4 bases and J lost 6, with 15 bases in between. The CDR3 is 14 amino acids. Of note for this clonotype: What it binds is unknown.

The study, taken as a whole, reports: Disease-linked clones, CD8+, were relatively rare in peripheral blood. Ankylosing spondylitis blood appeared to be characterized by a TCR beta motif of several highly homologous variants. According to the report, clones linked to the disease were significantly enriched in matched synovial fluid samples taken from ankylosing spondylitis patients. Existing reports had already noted some motif variants in reactive arthritis synovial fluid and blood.

Quantitative 5'-RACE with molecular barcodes produced the TCR beta libraries. Using its own MiXCR run on the 5' RACE reads, TCRdb lists one record per CDR3 protein. The table lists 350,000 or so distinct CDR3 sequences, roughly 8% of them singletons, with roughly 15% in the top ten. The sample consisted of blood, either unsorted or a sorted T cell fraction (not recorded which). This sequence originates from a male donor with ankylosing spondylitis. The genes are TRBV5-1 and TRBJ2-3; D uncertain. In DNA form, the CDR3 reads TGCGCCAGCAGCCCCTTGTACGGGTTGGATACGCAGTATTTT. It translates to CASSPLYGLDTQYF.